This entry describes one TCR beta chain. The antigen remains unidentified. This CDR3 comprises 13 residues. Germline-derived CDR1 and CDR2 are SGHNT and YENEEA. The V end was cut by 1 base, the J end by 4 bases, with 4 bases between. 13 Jbeta primers and 60 Vbeta primers were used for the PCR. Sequencing used immunoSEQ multiplex PCR; TCRdb keeps in-frame clones, though not all of them. In all, the sample yields some 130,000 clones. This specimen comes from a study of cytomegalovirus exposure and HLA in healthy donors. Study-level points and caveats: Later on, analysis showed that most CMV-associated TCR beta chains appeared to be HLA-restricted. The CMV antigen specificity of three CMV-associated chains was confirmed through in vitro analysis. Other equally common chains were less clonally expanded than HLA-associated TCR beta chains, a later analysis showed.

Sequenced material: PBMCs. The V call is TRBV11-3, the J call TRBJ2-2, with D unclear. The sequence was collected from a man aged 18 to 35 in good health and CMV-seronegative. The DNA for the CDR3 is TGTGCCAGCAGCTTAGTCATCACCGGGGAGCTGTTTTTT. Translation gives CASSLVITGELFF. Combining the CDR3 with reference TRBV11-3 and TRBJ2-2 gives the whole variable domain EAGVVQSPRYKIIEKKQPVAFWCNPISGHNTLYWYLQNLGQGPELLIRYENEEAVDDSQLPKDRFSAERLKGVDSTLKIQPAELGDSAVYLCASSLVITGELFFGEGSRLTVL.